This is a list of T cell receptor beta chains from one sample in a study of regulatory T cells in long-lasting Graves disease. TCRdb ran MiXCR on the multiplex PCR reads and lists one entry per CDR3 protein. This table has over 650,000 distinct CDR3 sequences, about 32% appearing once. The input for sequencing was peripheral blood mononuclear cells (PBMCs), taken when the disease was refractory, from a patient treated with antithyroid drugs. The receptors here all came from a female donor with Graves disease. CDR3s include the opening cysteine and the closing phenylalanine or tryptophan.

J: TRBJ1-1
V: TRBV25-1
CDR3: CASTMGHLNTEAFF

J: TRBJ2-6
V: TRBV28
CDR3: CASSSGEPFSGANVLTF

J: TRBJ2-2
V: TRBV5-1
CDR3: CASSLGVEELFF

J: TRBJ1-3
V: TRBV6-2/TRBV6-3
CDR3: CASSYGNTIYF

J: TRBJ1-3
V: TRBV30
CDR3: CASRDGGAGNTIYF

J: TRBJ1-2
V: TRBV5-1
CDR3: CASSPNTGGSYGYTF

J: TRBJ1-5
V: TRBV10-3
CDR3: CATQGPNQPQHF

J: TRBJ2-4
V: TRBV12-3/TRBV12-4
CDR3: CASSRSGLRGLAGGDSKDIQYF

J: TRBJ2-1
V: TRBV25-1
CDR3: CASSARFGGQFF

J: TRBJ2-7
V: TRBV7-2
CDR3: CASSFTGEGGEQYF

J: TRBJ1-1
V: TRBV12-3/TRBV12-4
CDR3: CASSVVGSTEAFF

J: TRBJ1-5
V: TRBV12-3/TRBV12-4
CDR3: CASSSRTGVGNQPQHF

J: TRBJ1-3
V: TRBV28
CDR3: CASRAVTGFFGNTIYF

J: TRBJ2-5
V: TRBV27
CDR3: CASSSTGLQETQYF

J: TRBJ1-1
V: TRBV18
CDR3: CASSPRANRGRDTEAFF

J: TRBJ1-5
V: TRBV6-2/TRBV6-3
CDR3: CASRSWAAPPQHF

J: TRBJ1-2
V: TRBV7-6
CDR3: CASSPGLHYGYTF

J: TRBJ1-2
V: TRBV9
CDR3: CASSVATWDYGYTF

J: TRBJ1-1
V: TRBV6-1
CDR3: CASREQGRGMNTEAFF

J: TRBJ1-1
V: TRBV3-1
CDR3: CASSPGVYGTEAFF

J: TRBJ2-7
V: TRBV6-5
CDR3: CASSYQDTGYEQYF

J: TRBJ1-2
V: TRBV19
CDR3: CASSIQRLGTGTSSGGYTF

J: TRBJ1-2
V: TRBV12-3/TRBV12-4
CDR3: CASSLQGIYGYTF

J: TRBJ1-2
V: TRBV7-9
CDR3: CASRGGGLGGYTF

J: TRBJ1-2
V: TRBV29-1
CDR3: CSVEEFVGGAYYGYTF

J: TRBJ2-1
V: TRBV20-1
CDR3: CSANPYDVSHEQFF

J: TRBJ1-5
V: TRBV12-3/TRBV12-4
CDR3: CASTPDRERRPQHF

J: TRBJ1-1
V: TRBV14
CDR3: CASSRDSPPTEAFF

J: TRBJ1-1
V: TRBV6-1
CDR3: CASSSFSGRHTEAFF

J: TRBJ1-1
V: TRBV28
CDR3: CASSLVGRSEAFF

J: TRBJ2-5
V: TRBV2
CDR3: CASSAGLAGGETQYF

J: TRBJ1-5
V: TRBV19
CDR3: CASSTGTDYQPQHF

J: TRBJ2-5
V: TRBV11-1
CDR3: CASSLDLTGYETQYF

J: TRBJ2-7
V: TRBV24-1
CDR3: CATRPGHGSYEQYF

J: TRBJ1-4
V: TRBV5-1
CDR3: CASSLGRNEKLFF

J: TRBJ1-2
V: TRBV29-1
CDR3: CSVPEGGQGSHGYTF

J: TRBJ1-6
V: TRBV11-2
CDR3: CASSFGTGQNSPLHF

J: TRBJ1-2
V: TRBV20-1
CDR3: CSASHSLDEADANYGYTF

J: TRBJ1-2
V: TRBV28
CDR3: CASSWGDIYNYGYTF

J: TRBJ1-5
V: TRBV7-9
CDR3: CASSFEVNQPQHF

J: TRBJ2-7
V: TRBV11-2
CDR3: CASSPNTWRLNYEQYF

J: TRBJ1-1
V: TRBV5-6
CDR3: CASSLGVFEAFF

J: TRBJ2-5
V: TRBV20-1
CDR3: CSARAGGGQETQYF

J: TRBJ1-2
V: TRBV12-3/TRBV12-4
CDR3: CASKTPGTAYGYTF

J: TRBJ1-2
V: TRBV6-1
CDR3: CASSGGTGAAFNYGYTF

J: TRBJ1-3
V: TRBV15
CDR3: CATSRRGSRSGNTIYF

J: TRBJ2-7
V: TRBV20-1
CDR3: CSAGQHSYEQYF

J: TRBJ2-3
V: TRBV27
CDR3: CASSNSLNTDTQYF

J: TRBJ1-1
V: TRBV5-1
CDR3: CASSPWTGVNTEAFF

J: TRBJ1-2
V: TRBV29-1
CDR3: CSARQGQLYGYTF